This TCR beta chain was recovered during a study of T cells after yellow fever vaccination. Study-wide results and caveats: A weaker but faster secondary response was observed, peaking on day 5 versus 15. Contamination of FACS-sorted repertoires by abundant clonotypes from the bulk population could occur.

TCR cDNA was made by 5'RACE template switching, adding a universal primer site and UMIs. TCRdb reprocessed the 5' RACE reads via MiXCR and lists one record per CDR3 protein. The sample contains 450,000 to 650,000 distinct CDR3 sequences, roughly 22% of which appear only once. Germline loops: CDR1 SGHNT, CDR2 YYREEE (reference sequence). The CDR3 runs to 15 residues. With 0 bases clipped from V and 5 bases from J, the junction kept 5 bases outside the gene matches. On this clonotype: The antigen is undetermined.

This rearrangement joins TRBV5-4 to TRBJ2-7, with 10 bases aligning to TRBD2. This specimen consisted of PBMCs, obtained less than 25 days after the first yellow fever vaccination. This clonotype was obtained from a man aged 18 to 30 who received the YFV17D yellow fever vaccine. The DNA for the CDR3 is TGTGCCAGCAGCTTGGGGCTAGCGGGGGTCAACGAGCAGTACTTC. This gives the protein CASSLGLAGVNEQYF.